The entry that follows covers one T cell receptor beta chain sequence. The antigen is unknown. The entry originates in a study of T-cell memory formation after mild COVID-19. Study context: Largely, the TCR clusters proved donor specific. Notes on the study in general: Later expanders leaned CD4+, whereas day 15 to 85 contracting clones were balanced CD4/CD8. Contracting CD4+ clones sat mainly in CM and EM; CD8+ in EMRA.

TCRdb passed the 5' RACE reads through MiXCR, listing each CDR3 protein once. The table has some 180,000 distinct CDR3 sequences, roughly 13% seen once. Source material: PBMCs or a T cell subset sorted from them (not recorded which). The TCR originated in a man aged 18 to 30 who had mild COVID-19 (a few samples of this study predate the infection). Cell type and time point are not known.

CDR3 DNA: TGTGCCAGCAGCGCAAGGACAGCCAGCGGCGGGGAGCTGTTTTTT. Translation gives CASSARTASGGELFF. The J gene is TRBJ2-2, the V gene TRBV9; D is possibly TRBD1 (6 bases). Trimming cost V 3 bases and J 7 bases, with 16 bases left between them. There are 15 residues in the CDR3. Germline V lookup: CDR1 SGDLS, CDR2 YYNGEE.